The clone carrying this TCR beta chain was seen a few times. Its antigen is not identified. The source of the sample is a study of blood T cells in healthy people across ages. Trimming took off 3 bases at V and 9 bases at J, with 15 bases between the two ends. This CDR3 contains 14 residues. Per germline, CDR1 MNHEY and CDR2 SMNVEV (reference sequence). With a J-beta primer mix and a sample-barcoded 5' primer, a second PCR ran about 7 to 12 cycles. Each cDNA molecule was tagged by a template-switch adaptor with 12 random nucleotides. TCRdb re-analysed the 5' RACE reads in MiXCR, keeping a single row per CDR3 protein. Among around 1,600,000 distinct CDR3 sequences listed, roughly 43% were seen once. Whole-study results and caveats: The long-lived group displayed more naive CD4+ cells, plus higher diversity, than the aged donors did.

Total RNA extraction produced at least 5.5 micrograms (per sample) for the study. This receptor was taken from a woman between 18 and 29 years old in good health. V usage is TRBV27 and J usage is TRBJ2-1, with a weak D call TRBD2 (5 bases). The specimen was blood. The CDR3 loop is CASSFSGSEFEQFF. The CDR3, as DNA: TGTGCCAGCAGTTTCTCGGGGTCTGAGTTTGAGCAGTTCTTC.